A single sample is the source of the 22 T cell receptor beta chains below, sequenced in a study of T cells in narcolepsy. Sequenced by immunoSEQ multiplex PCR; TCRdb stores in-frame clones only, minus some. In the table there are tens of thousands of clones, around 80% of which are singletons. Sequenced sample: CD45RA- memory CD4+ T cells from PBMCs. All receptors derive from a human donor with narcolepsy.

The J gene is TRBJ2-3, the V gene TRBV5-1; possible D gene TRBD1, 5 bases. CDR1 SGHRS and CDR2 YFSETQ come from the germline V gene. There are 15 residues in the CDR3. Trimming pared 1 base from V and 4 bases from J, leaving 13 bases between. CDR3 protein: CASSLRGVRADTQYF. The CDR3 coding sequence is TGCGCCAGCAGCTTGAGGGGTGTACGAGCAGATACGCAGTATTTT.

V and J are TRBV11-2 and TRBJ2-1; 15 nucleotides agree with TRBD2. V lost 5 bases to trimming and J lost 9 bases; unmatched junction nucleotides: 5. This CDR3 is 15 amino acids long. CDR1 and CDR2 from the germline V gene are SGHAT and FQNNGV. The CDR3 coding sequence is TGTGCCAGCAGCCGGACTAGCGGGAGGGGGGGTGAGCAGTTCTTC. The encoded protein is CASSRTSGRGGEQFF.

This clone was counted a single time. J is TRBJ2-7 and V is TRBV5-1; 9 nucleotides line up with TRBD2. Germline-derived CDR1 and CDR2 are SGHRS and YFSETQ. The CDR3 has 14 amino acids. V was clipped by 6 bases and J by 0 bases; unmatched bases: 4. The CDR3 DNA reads TGCGCCAGCAAGGTTAGCGGGAGCTCCTACGAGCAGTACTTC. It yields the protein CASKVSGSSYEQYF.

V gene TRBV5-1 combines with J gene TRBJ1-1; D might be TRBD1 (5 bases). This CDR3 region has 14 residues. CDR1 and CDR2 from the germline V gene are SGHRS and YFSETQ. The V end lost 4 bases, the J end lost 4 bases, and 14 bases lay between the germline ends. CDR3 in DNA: TGCGCCAGCAGCCCGGGAGTGGGGGGCACTGAAGCTTTCTTT. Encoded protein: CASSPGVGGTEAFF.

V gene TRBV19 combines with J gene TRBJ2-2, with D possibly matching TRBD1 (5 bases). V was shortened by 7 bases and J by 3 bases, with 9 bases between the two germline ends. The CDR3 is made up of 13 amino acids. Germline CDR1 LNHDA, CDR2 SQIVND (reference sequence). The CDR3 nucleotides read TGTGCCAGTAATGGGGCTCACACCGGGGAGCTGTTTTTT. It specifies CASNGAHTGELFF.

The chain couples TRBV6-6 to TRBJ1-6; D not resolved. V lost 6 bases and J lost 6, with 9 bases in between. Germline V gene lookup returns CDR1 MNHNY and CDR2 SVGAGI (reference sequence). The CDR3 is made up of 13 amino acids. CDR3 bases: TGTGCCAGCAGCGGCAGAAGTAATTCACCCCTCCACTTT. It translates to CASSGRSNSPLHF.

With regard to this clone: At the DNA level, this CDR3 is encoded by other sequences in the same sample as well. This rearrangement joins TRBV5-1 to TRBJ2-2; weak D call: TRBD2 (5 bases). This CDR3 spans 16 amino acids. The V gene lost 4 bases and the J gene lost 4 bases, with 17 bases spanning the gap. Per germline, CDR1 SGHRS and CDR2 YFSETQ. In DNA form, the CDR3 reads TGCGCCAGCAGCCCCCGATCGGGGAGCGTCACCGGGGAGCTGTTTTTT. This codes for CASSPRSGSVTGELFF.

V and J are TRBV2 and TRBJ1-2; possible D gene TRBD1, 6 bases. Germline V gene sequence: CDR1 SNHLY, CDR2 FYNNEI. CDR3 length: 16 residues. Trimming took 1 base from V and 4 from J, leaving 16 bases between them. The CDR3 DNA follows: TGTGCCAGCAGTGAAGTAGCGGGGGCACGGAGCTATGGCTACACCTTC. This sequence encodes CASSEVAGARSYGYTF.

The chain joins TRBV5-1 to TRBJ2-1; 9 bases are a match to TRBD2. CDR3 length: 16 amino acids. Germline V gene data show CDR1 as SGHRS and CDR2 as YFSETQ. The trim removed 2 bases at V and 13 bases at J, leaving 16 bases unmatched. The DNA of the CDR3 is TGCGCCAGCAGCTTTCTAGCGGGGAACTTGGGGGAGAAACAGTTCTTC. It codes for CASSFLAGNLGEKQFF.

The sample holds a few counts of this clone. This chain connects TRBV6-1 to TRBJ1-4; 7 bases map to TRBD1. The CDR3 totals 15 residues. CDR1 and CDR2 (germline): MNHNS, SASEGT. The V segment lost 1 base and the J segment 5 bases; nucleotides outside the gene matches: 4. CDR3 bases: TGTGCCAGCAGTGAAGGGGGACAGAAAAATGAAAAACTGTTTTTT. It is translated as CASSEGGQKNEKLFF.

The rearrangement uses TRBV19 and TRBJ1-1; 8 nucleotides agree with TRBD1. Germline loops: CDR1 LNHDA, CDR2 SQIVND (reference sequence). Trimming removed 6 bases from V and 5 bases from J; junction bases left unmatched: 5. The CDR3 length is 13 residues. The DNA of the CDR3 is TGTGCCAGTAGGCCACAGGGGGGGACTGAAGCTTTCTTT. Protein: CASRPQGGTEAFF.

CDR3 sequence reads: CASSLSGTGPMNTEAFF. As DNA, the CDR3 is TGTGCCAGCAGTTTATCTGGGACAGGCCCTATGAACACTGAAGCTTTCTTT. V is TRBV27 and J is TRBJ1-1; 8 bases are a match to TRBD1. There are 17 residues in the CDR3. Germline V CDR1 and CDR2: MNHEY, SMNVEV (reference sequence). V was pared by 0 bases and J by 0 bases, with 6 bases of the junction left unmatched.

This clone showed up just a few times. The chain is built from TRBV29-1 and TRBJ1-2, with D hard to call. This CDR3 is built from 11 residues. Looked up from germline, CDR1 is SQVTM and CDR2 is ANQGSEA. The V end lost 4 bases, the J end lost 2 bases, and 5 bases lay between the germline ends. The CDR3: CSVGTNYGYTF. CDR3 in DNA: TGCAGCGTTGGTACCAACTATGGCTACACCTTC.

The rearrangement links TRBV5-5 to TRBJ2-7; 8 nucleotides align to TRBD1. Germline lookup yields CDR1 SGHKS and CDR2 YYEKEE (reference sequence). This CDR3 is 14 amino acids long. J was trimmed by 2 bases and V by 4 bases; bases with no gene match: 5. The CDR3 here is CASSIQQGAYEQYF. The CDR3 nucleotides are TGTGCCAGCAGCATACAACAGGGGGCCTACGAGCAGTACTTC.

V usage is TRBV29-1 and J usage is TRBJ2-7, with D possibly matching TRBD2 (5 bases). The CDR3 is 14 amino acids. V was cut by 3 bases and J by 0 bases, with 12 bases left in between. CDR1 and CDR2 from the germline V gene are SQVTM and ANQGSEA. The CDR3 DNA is TGCAGCGTTGAGGGGTTGGGGAGCTCCTACGAGCAGTACTTC. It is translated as CSVEGLGSSYEQYF.

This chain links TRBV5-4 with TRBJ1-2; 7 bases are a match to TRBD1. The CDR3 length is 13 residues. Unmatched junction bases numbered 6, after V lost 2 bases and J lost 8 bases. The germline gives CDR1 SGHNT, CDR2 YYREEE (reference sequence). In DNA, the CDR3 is TGTGCCAGCAGCTTAGGACAGGCAGGCGGCTACACCTTC. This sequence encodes CASSLGQAGGYTF.

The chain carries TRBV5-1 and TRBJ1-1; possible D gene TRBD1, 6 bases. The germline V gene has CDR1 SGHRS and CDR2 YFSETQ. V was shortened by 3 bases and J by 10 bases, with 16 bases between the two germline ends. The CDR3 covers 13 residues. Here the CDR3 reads CASSSPRAGAAFF. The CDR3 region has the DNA TGCGCCAGCAGCTCCCCAAGAGCAGGGGCAGCTTTCTTT. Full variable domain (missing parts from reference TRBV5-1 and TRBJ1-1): KAGVTQTPRYLIKTRGQQVTLSCSPISGHRSVSWYQQTPGQGLQFLFEYFSETQRNKGNFPGRFSGRQFSNSRSEMNVSTLELGDSALYLCASSSPRAGAAFFGQGTRLTVV.

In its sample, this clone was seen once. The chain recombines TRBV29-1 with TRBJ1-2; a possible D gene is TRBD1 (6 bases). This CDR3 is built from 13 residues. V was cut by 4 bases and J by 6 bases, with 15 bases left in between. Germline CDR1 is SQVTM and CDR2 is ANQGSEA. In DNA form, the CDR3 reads TGCAGCGTTGGGCGGGGGCAACTTAATGGCTACACCTTC. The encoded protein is CSVGRGQLNGYTF. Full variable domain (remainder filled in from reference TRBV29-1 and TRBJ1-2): SAVISQKPSRDICQRGTSLTIQCQVDSQVTMMFWYRQQPGQSLTLIATANQGSEATYESGFVIDKFPISRPNLTFSTLTVSNMSPEDSSIYLCSVGRGQLNGYTFGSGTRLTVV.

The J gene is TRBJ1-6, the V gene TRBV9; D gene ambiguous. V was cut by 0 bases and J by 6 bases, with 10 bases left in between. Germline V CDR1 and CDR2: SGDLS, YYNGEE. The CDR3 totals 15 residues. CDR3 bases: TGTGCCAGCAGCGTAGAGGGAAGATCTAATTCACCCCTCCACTTT. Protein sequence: CASSVEGRSNSPLHF.

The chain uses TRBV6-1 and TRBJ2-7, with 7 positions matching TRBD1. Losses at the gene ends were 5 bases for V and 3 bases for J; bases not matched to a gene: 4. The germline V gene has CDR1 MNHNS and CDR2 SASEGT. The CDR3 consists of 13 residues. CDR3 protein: CASSLRGFYEQYF. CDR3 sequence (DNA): TGTGCCAGCAGTCTCAGGGGGTTCTACGAGCAGTACTTC.

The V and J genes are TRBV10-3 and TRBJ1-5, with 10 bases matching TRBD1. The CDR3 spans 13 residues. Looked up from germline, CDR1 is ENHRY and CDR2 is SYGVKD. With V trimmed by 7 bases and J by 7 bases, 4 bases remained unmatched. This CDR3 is CAIKGQGGQPQHF. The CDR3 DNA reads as TGTGCCATCAAAGGACAGGGGGGACAGCCCCAGCATTTT.

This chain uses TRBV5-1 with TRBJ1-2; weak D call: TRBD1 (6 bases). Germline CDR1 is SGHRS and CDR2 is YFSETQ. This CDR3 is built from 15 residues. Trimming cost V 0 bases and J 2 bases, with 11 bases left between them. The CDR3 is CASSLVAGGNYGYTF. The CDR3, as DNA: TGCGCCAGCAGCTTGGTCGCTGGGGGCAACTATGGCTACACCTTC. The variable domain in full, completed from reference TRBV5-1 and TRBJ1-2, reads KAGVTQTPRYLIKTRGQQVTLSCSPISGHRSVSWYQQTPGQGLQFLFEYFSETQRNKGNFPGRFSGRQFSNSRSEMNVSTLELGDSALYLCASSLVAGGNYGYTFGSGTRLTVV.